A selection of T cell receptor beta chains follows, all from one sample in a study of shared T cell receptors in the human thymus. Measured with immunoSEQ multiplex PCR; TCRdb has only the in-frame clones, and not every one. The sample includes hundreds of thousands of clones, about 87% seen only once; the top ten take 0.0094%. A further study also used this sample, focusing on human thymus T cells.

Material for sequencing was thymocytes. Source of these receptors: a boy under two years old with a congenital heart defect. Both conserved end residues are part of each CDR3. The order of the fields is CDR3 DNA, CDR3 protein, clone size, V gene, J gene, D gene. D genes are given only for firm matches. Rows may omit the clone size; those that give it use once, few, many or a size class.

CDR3 DNA: TGCAGCGTTGTAGCAGATACGCAGTATTTT
CDR3 protein: CSVVADTQYF
clone size: -
V gene: TRBV29-1
J gene: TRBJ2-3
D gene: -

CDR3 DNA: TGTGCCAGCTCACAAAATTCACCCCTCCACTTT
CDR3 protein: CASSQNSPLHF
clone size: -
V gene: TRBV28
J gene: TRBJ1-6
D gene: -

CDR3 DNA: TGTGCCAGCATGGGCAGGGCCGAGACCCAGTACTTC
CDR3 protein: CASMGRAETQYF
clone size: -
V gene: TRBV28
J gene: TRBJ2-5
D gene: -

CDR3 DNA: TGTGCCAGTAGTATTGCTCCGGGACAGGCTAATGAAAAACTGTTTTTT
CDR3 protein: CASSIAPGQANEKLFF
clone size: -
V gene: TRBV19
J gene: TRBJ1-4
D gene: TRBD1

CDR3 DNA: TGTGCCAGTAGCGGGACTTCTGGAAACACCATATATTTT
CDR3 protein: CASSGTSGNTIYF
clone size: -
V gene: TRBV19
J gene: TRBJ1-3
D gene: -

CDR3 DNA: TGTGCCAGCAGTTACTCCCGGGGCAGGGGCCAGCCCCAGCATTTT
CDR3 protein: CASSYSRGRGQPQHF
clone size: -
V gene: TRBV6-6
J gene: TRBJ1-5
D gene: -

CDR3 DNA: TGTGCCAGCTCACCTCAACAGGGGGTATACGAGCAGTACTTC
CDR3 protein: CASSPQQGVYEQYF
clone size: -
V gene: TRBV18
J gene: TRBJ2-7
D gene: TRBD1

CDR3 DNA: TGTGCCAGCAGCTTGCGGCAGGGTGGGAATGGAAACACCATATATTTT
CDR3 protein: CASSLRQGGNGNTIYF
clone size: -
V gene: TRBV5-6
J gene: TRBJ1-3
D gene: -

CDR3 DNA: TGCGCCAGCAGCTACTCGGGTGGGGCCGTATACAATGAGCAGTTCTTC
CDR3 protein: CASSYSGGAVYNEQFF
clone size: once
V gene: TRBV5-1
J gene: TRBJ2-1
D gene: -

CDR3 DNA: TGTGCCAGCAGGGGGGGTCGGGGGGCCTGTAGCAATCAGCCCCAGCATTTT
CDR3 protein: CASRGGRGACSNQPQHF
clone size: -
V gene: TRBV28
J gene: TRBJ1-5
D gene: -

CDR3 DNA: TGTGCCAGCAGTCGACTAGCGCTATCCTACAATGAGCAGTTCTTC
CDR3 protein: CASSRLALSYNEQFF
clone size: -
V gene: TRBV28
J gene: TRBJ2-1
D gene: TRBD2

CDR3 DNA: TGCGCCAGCAGCTTAATCCCCGAGTGGGGGCTCCCCTACAATGAGCAGTTCTTC
CDR3 protein: CASSLIPEWGLPYNEQFF
clone size: -
V gene: TRBV5-1
J gene: TRBJ2-1
D gene: -

CDR3 DNA: TGTGCCAGCAGCCGCCCAGGGGACCACGAGCAGTACTTC
CDR3 protein: CASSRPGDHEQYF
clone size: -
V gene: TRBV7-9
J gene: TRBJ2-7
D gene: -

CDR3 DNA: TGTGCCTGGAGTCCCGTCCCGGAGGGGGCCAACGTCCTGACTTTC
CDR3 protein: CAWSPVPEGANVLTF
clone size: -
V gene: TRBV30
J gene: TRBJ2-6
D gene: -

CDR3 DNA: TGCGCCAGCAGCCTTGCCCCTACCAGGCTTAATTCACCCCTCCACTTT
CDR3 protein: CASSLAPTRLNSPLHF
clone size: -
V gene: TRBV5-1
J gene: TRBJ1-6
D gene: -

CDR3 DNA: TGCAGCGTTGAAGACCCCCGCCCTAGGGACAGGCAAAGGGAGTATTGTGGCTACACCTTC
CDR3 protein: CSVEDPRPRDRQREYCGYTF
clone size: once
V gene: TRBV29-1
J gene: TRBJ1-2
D gene: TRBD1

CDR3 DNA: TGCGCCAGCAGCCAAGAGTACCCTTTCACTAGCGGGGGGGTTGGTACAGATACGCAGTATTTT
CDR3 protein: CASSQEYPFTSGGVGTDTQYF
clone size: once
V gene: TRBV4-3
J gene: TRBJ2-3
D gene: TRBD2

CDR3 DNA: TGTGCCAGCAGCTCGGAGGCTGGCAATCAGCCCCAGCATTTT
CDR3 protein: CASSSEAGNQPQHF
clone size: -
V gene: TRBV7-6
J gene: TRBJ1-5
D gene: -

CDR3 DNA: TGTGCCACCAGCAGAGTCCCTAGCGGAAGCTCCTACGAGCAGTACTTC
CDR3 protein: CATSRVPSGSSYEQYF
clone size: -
V gene: TRBV15
J gene: TRBJ2-7
D gene: TRBD2

CDR3 DNA: TGCGCCAGCAGTCTTTTTGGTAGACTAGAAAGCACAGATACGCAGTATTTT
CDR3 protein: CASSLFGRLESTDTQYF
clone size: few
V gene: TRBV10-1
J gene: TRBJ2-3
D gene: -

CDR3 DNA: TGTGCCAGCAGCCTTACCAAGACAAGTCCGGAGCTGTTTTTT
CDR3 protein: CASSLTKTSPELFF
clone size: once
V gene: TRBV2
J gene: TRBJ2-2
D gene: -

CDR3 DNA: TGTGCCAGCAAGGGTCCCCTCGGGGGTAACGACAATTACAATGAGCAGTTCTTC
CDR3 protein: CASKGPLGGNDNYNEQFF
clone size: -
V gene: TRBV7-9
J gene: TRBJ2-1
D gene: -

CDR3 DNA: TGTGCCAGTAGTAGGCTCGGGACTAGCGGGATCCTGTTGAGCTCCTACAATGAGCAGTTCTTC
CDR3 protein: CASSRLGTSGILLSSYNEQFF
clone size: -
V gene: TRBV19
J gene: TRBJ2-1
D gene: TRBD2

CDR3 DNA: TGTGCCAGCAGCCACCATCGGGTAGTCTACGAGCAGTACTTC
CDR3 protein: CASSHHRVVYEQYF
clone size: few
V gene: TRBV14
J gene: TRBJ2-7
D gene: -

CDR3 DNA: TGTGCCAGCTCACCTAGGGACAGGGTCTCGCACGAGCAGTACTTC
CDR3 protein: CASSPRDRVSHEQYF
clone size: -
V gene: TRBV18
J gene: TRBJ2-7
D gene: TRBD1

CDR3 DNA: TGTGCCAGCAGCTTGATAGGTAGTCAGGGATTGTCCGAGCAGTACTTC
CDR3 protein: CASSLIGSQGLSEQYF
clone size: -
V gene: TRBV5-6
J gene: TRBJ2-7
D gene: -

CDR3 DNA: TGTGCCAGCAGCCCCTCGCGCCCGGTTGGCTACACCTTC
CDR3 protein: CASSPSRPVGYTF
clone size: -
V gene: TRBV7-2
J gene: TRBJ1-2
D gene: -

CDR3 DNA: TGTGCCAGCGCCCGCACCCGGGGGAACACTGAAGCTTTCTTT
CDR3 protein: CASARTRGNTEAFF
clone size: -
V gene: TRBV27
J gene: TRBJ1-1
D gene: -

CDR3 DNA: TGTGCCAGCAGTTTATGGCCGGTGCGCAATCAGCCCCAGCATTTT
CDR3 protein: CASSLWPVRNQPQHF
clone size: -
V gene: TRBV28
J gene: TRBJ1-5
D gene: -

CDR3 DNA: TGTGCCAGCAGCTTAGCCTCGACAGGGAAGTTTCCCGGGGAGCTGTTTTTT
CDR3 protein: CASSLASTGKFPGELFF
clone size: -
V gene: TRBV7-9
J gene: TRBJ2-2
D gene: TRBD1

CDR3 DNA: TGTGCCATCAGTACTAGCGGGGGGCCGGATACGCAGTATTTT
CDR3 protein: CAISTSGGPDTQYF
clone size: -
V gene: TRBV10-3
J gene: TRBJ2-3
D gene: TRBD2

CDR3 DNA: TGTGCCAGTAGTATCCCCGACAGCAGCGCAACTAATGAAAAACTGTTTTTT
CDR3 protein: CASSIPDSSATNEKLFF
clone size: -
V gene: TRBV19
J gene: TRBJ1-4
D gene: -

CDR3 DNA: TGTGCCAGCAGTGTCGATCCAGGGGTAATTCGCAATCAGCCCCAGCATTTT
CDR3 protein: CASSVDPGVIRNQPQHF
clone size: -
V gene: TRBV2
J gene: TRBJ1-5
D gene: -

CDR3 DNA: TGCGCCAGCAGCTTGGTACCTCTAGCGGGAGGGGTTAAACAGTATTTT
CDR3 protein: CASSLVPLAGGVKQYF
clone size: -
V gene: TRBV5-1
J gene: TRBJ2-3
D gene: TRBD2

CDR3 DNA: TGCGCCAGCAGCGACAGGGGGGAGACCCAGTACTTC
CDR3 protein: CASSDRGETQYF
clone size: -
V gene: TRBV5-1
J gene: TRBJ2-5
D gene: TRBD1

CDR3 DNA: TGTGCCAGCAGCCAAGATCCCCAGGGGCAATCCTACAATGAGCAGTTCTTC
CDR3 protein: CASSQDPQGQSYNEQFF
clone size: -
V gene: TRBV14
J gene: TRBJ2-1
D gene: -

CDR3 DNA: TGTGCCAGCAGCCCAACCGACAGGGTCAAAGATACGCAGTATTTT
CDR3 protein: CASSPTDRVKDTQYF
clone size: -
V gene: TRBV11-2
J gene: TRBJ2-3
D gene: TRBD1

CDR3 DNA: TGTGCCAGCAGCTTAAAAACAGGGACATATAATTCACCCCTCCACTTT
CDR3 protein: CASSLKTGTYNSPLHF
clone size: -
V gene: TRBV5-6
J gene: TRBJ1-6
D gene: -

CDR3 DNA: TGTGCCAGCAGTTTCCGTAGGACTGTGAATTCACCCCTCCACTTT
CDR3 protein: CASSFRRTVNSPLHF
clone size: few
V gene: TRBV6-1
J gene: TRBJ1-6
D gene: -

CDR3 DNA: TGTGCCAGCAGTTTATTGGAGGACTATGGCTACACCTTC
CDR3 protein: CASSLLEDYGYTF
clone size: -
V gene: TRBV28
J gene: TRBJ1-2
D gene: -

CDR3 DNA: TGTGCCAGTAGTATAGCCGAGACAGGGATGTTCGAGCAGTACTTC
CDR3 protein: CASSIAETGMFEQYF
clone size: -
V gene: TRBV19
J gene: TRBJ2-7
D gene: TRBD1

CDR3 DNA: TGCAGCGTTGGGACAGGGAACGCCGCGAACACCGGGGAGCTGTTTTTT
CDR3 protein: CSVGTGNAANTGELFF
clone size: -
V gene: TRBV29-1
J gene: TRBJ2-2
D gene: TRBD1

CDR3 DNA: TGTGCCAGCAGTCCGGGACAGGGGGCCGCCAACTATGGCTACACCTTC
CDR3 protein: CASSPGQGAANYGYTF
clone size: -
V gene: TRBV28
J gene: TRBJ1-2
D gene: TRBD1

CDR3 DNA: TGTGCCAGCAGCTTAGCTCCAGCGGTAGCCAAAAACATTCAGTACTTC
CDR3 protein: CASSLAPAVAKNIQYF
clone size: -
V gene: TRBV7-6
J gene: TRBJ2-4
D gene: -

CDR3 DNA: TGTGCCGGGAGACTAACCCGCACAGATACGCAGTATTTT
CDR3 protein: CAGRLTRTDTQYF
clone size: -
V gene: TRBV28
J gene: TRBJ2-3
D gene: -

CDR3 DNA: TGTGCCAGTAGTACCCCTCCGGGACTAGCCATTGATACGCAGTATTTT
CDR3 protein: CASSTPPGLAIDTQYF
clone size: -
V gene: TRBV19
J gene: TRBJ2-3
D gene: TRBD2

CDR3 DNA: TGCGCCAGCAGCCAGAAGGGGGACCATGAATACGAGCAGTACTTC
CDR3 protein: CASSQKGDHEYEQYF
clone size: -
V gene: TRBV4-3
J gene: TRBJ2-7
D gene: -

CDR3 DNA: TGTGCCAGCAGTTCCAGCACAGGCTCCTACGAGCAGTACTTC
CDR3 protein: CASSSSTGSYEQYF
clone size: -
V gene: TRBV27
J gene: TRBJ2-7
D gene: -

CDR3 DNA: TGTGCCAGCAGCTTAAGCCGTGACAGCACTGAAGCTTTCTTT
CDR3 protein: CASSLSRDSTEAFF
clone size: -
V gene: TRBV11-3
J gene: TRBJ1-1
D gene: -

CDR3 DNA: TGTGCCAGCAGCCAAAAACCCCGGGCCCTAGCGGGAGATACGCAGTATTTT
CDR3 protein: CASSQKPRALAGDTQYF
clone size: few
V gene: TRBV9
J gene: TRBJ2-3
D gene: TRBD2

CDR3 DNA: TGTGCCAGCAGCACCAACAGGGGAGATTCACCCCTCCACTTT
CDR3 protein: CASSTNRGDSPLHF
clone size: -
V gene: TRBV7-9
J gene: TRBJ1-6
D gene: TRBD1

CDR3 DNA: TGTGCCAGCACTCTACCGATCTACAATGAGCAGTTCTTC
CDR3 protein: CASTLPIYNEQFF
clone size: -
V gene: TRBV7-9
J gene: TRBJ2-1
D gene: -